The next 16 T cell receptor beta chains were all read from a single sample in a study of shared clonotypes between healthy human individuals. Clones were sequenced by immunoSEQ multiplex PCR, and TCRdb holds only the in-frame ones, with some missing. The sample lists 490,000 or so clones; 65% to 80% were seen once. Material for sequencing was PBMCs. All receptors derive from a woman aged 40 to 55 in good health. Some clones in this sample may be carry-over from other donors' samples.

J is TRBJ2-5 and V is TRBV11-2, with 11 bases matching TRBD2. The V and J ends lost 3 bases and 2 bases, in that order; junction bases with no gene match: 5. This CDR3 spans 16 amino acids. CDR1 SGHAT and CDR2 FQNNGV come from the germline V gene. The CDR3 sequence is CASSFLAGGRQETQYF. CDR3 DNA: TGTGCCAGCAGCTTTCTAGCGGGAGGCAGACAAGAGACCCAGTACTTC.

This chain connects TRBV6-6 to TRBJ2-7; no reliable D call. This CDR3 region has 12 residues. Germline values: CDR1 MNHNY, CDR2 SVGAGI (reference sequence). Deletions cut 8 bases from V and 6 bases from J, with 14 bases between. CDR3 loop: CASGVGIREQYF. CDR3 coding DNA: TGTGCCAGCGGGGTGGGGATACGCGAGCAGTACTTC.

This chain links TRBV6-5 with TRBJ1-4; D is perhaps TRBD1 (5 bases). CDR1 and CDR2 (germline): MNHEY, SVGAGI. The CDR3 is 13 residues long. Deletions cut 2 bases from V and 4 bases from J, with 5 bases between. The CDR3 nucleotides read TGTGCCAGCAGTTACAGGGGTAATGAAAAACTGTTTTTT. Translating it yields CASSYRGNEKLFF.

This clone was observed at least ten times. This sequence joins TRBV6-4 and TRBJ2-7; 7 nucleotides agree with TRBD2. With 3 bases clipped from V and 6 bases from J, the junction kept 5 bases outside the gene matches. The V gene's germline CDR1 is MRHNA and CDR2 SNTAGT. This CDR3 comprises 13 residues. The CDR3 DNA follows: TGTGCCAGCAGTGAAAGCGGGATTGGCGAGCAGTACTTC. The encoded protein is CASSESGIGEQYF.

The chain carries TRBV7-9 and TRBJ2-5; a weak D match, TRBD2 (5 bases). Near its end, the DNA agrees better with TRBJ2-7, so the J call may be wrong. This CDR3 spans 15 amino acids. The germline CDR1 and CDR2 sequences are SEHNR and FQNEAQ (reference sequence). The CDR3 nucleotides are TGTGCCAGCAGCTTAGGGTGGGGTGGAGGCTACGAGCAGTACTTC. Protein: CASSLGWGGGYEQYF.

The chain is built from TRBV7-2 and TRBJ2-7; a weak D match, TRBD1 (6 bases). CDR3 size: 14 residues. Germline values: CDR1 SGHTA, CDR2 FQGNSA. Trimming took 5 bases from V and 0 from J, leaving 11 bases between them. The CDR3 sequence is CASSTEQGSYEQYF. The CDR3 DNA follows: TGTGCCAGCAGCACCGAACAGGGCTCCTACGAGCAGTACTTC.

The chain recombines TRBV5-1 with TRBJ2-7, with D possibly TRBD1 on 6 matching bases. Germline lookup yields CDR1 SGHRS and CDR2 YFSETQ. V was clipped by 4 bases and J by 2 bases, with 13 bases between them. The CDR3 is 14 residues long. The CDR3 DNA reads TGCGCCAGCAGCACGAGACAGGCAGCCTACGAGCAGTACTTC. Encoded protein: CASSTRQAAYEQYF.

The CDR3 is CASSLGAFSGNTIYF. The CDR3 region has the DNA TGTGCCAGCAGTTTAGGGGCTTTCTCTGGAAACACCATATATTTT. The chain joins TRBV28 to TRBJ1-3, with D possibly TRBD1 on 5 matching bases. Looked up from germline, CDR1 is MDHEN and CDR2 is SYDVKM. This CDR3 has 15 amino acids. The V end was cut by 2 bases, the J end by 0 bases, with 8 bases between.

CDR3 sequence (DNA): TGTGCCAGCAGCAAAGAGGGGCAATACGAGCAGTACTTC. Translation gives CASSKEGQYEQYF. The chain employs TRBV21-1 and TRBJ2-7; TRBD1, the table's D call, was not compared with the DNA. TRBV21-1 is a pseudogene locus. The CDR3 contains 13 residues.

This clone was seen ten or more times. The chain carries TRBV27 and TRBJ2-7; TRBD2 might be the D (6 bases). Germline V gives CDR1 MNHEY, CDR2 SMNVEV (reference sequence). Trimming removed 8 bases from V and 3 bases from J, with 20 bases in between. The CDR3 loop spans 15 amino acids. CDR3 amino acids: CASSLAGRPRYEQYF. CDR3 bases: TGTGCCAGCTCTTTGGCGGGAAGGCCCCGCTACGAGCAGTACTTC.

This clone showed up just a few times. This sequence joins TRBV5-1 and TRBJ1-1; 10 bases map to TRBD1. CDR1 is SGHRS and CDR2 is YFSETQ in the germline V gene. V was pared by 3 bases and J by 6 bases, with 5 bases of the junction left unmatched. The CDR3 has 14 residues. The CDR3 nucleotides read TGCGCCAGCAGCTCCTTCGGGACAGGGGCTGAAGCTTTCTTT. Amino acids: CASSSFGTGAEAFF.

This rearrangement joins TRBV9 to TRBJ1-1, with D uncertain. The germline gives CDR1 SGDLS, CDR2 YYNGEE. The CDR3 consists of 13 residues. Between the trimmed V and J ends, which lost 0 bases and 3 bases, there was a span of 6 bases. CDR3 bases: TGTGCCAGCAGCGTAGAGCAGTACACTGAAGCTTTCTTT. This sequence encodes CASSVEQYTEAFF.

The genes are TRBV25-1 and TRBJ2-7; D not certain. The V end was cut by 6 bases, the J end by 3 bases, with 24 bases between. Per germline, CDR1 MGHDK and CDR2 SYGVNS. The length of the CDR3 is 17 residues. CDR3 sequence: CASSKLLTEPGLYEQYF. The CDR3 coding sequence is TGTGCCAGCAGCAAACTGCTAACAGAACCCGGTCTCTACGAGCAGTACTTC.

The chain is built from TRBV19 and TRBJ2-1; a weak D match, TRBD1 (6 bases). CDR3 length equals 15 residues. V dropped 6 bases and J dropped 6 bases, with 18 bases sitting between them. Germline V gene sequence: CDR1 LNHDA, CDR2 SQIVND (reference sequence). Here the CDR3 reads CASSGTGTPLNEQFF. The DNA for the CDR3 is TGTGCCAGTAGCGGGACCGGGACACCCCTCAATGAGCAGTTCTTC.

Only a few counts were recorded for this clone. This sequence joins TRBV7-9 and TRBJ2-5; D is unclear. Trimming shortened V by 1 base and J by 5 bases, and 5 bases separated the two germline ends. Germline V gives CDR1 SEHNR, CDR2 FQNEAQ (reference sequence). This CDR3 has 12 residues. The CDR3 bases are TGTGCCAGCAGCTTAGTTAGTGAGACCCAGTACTTC. It codes for CASSLVSETQYF.

The chain joins TRBV7-9 to TRBJ2-4; D gene ambiguous. The CDR3 covers 16 residues. V was pared by 5 bases and J by 8 bases, with 22 bases between. CDR1 is SEHNR and CDR2 is FQNEAQ in the germline V gene (reference sequence). Here the CDR3 DNA reads TGTGCCAGCAGCCCAGAGGTAGGCCGCGGCGTGGACATTCAGTACTTC. Translated: CASSPEVGRGVDIQYF.